A single sample gave rise to the 15 T cell receptor beta chains below, sequenced in a study of T-cell reconstitution after alpha-beta-depleted transplantation in children (dated by TCRdb to the mid-2010s). Libraries came from PCR. Sequencing took place on an Illumina HiSeq 2500. TCR library preparation used molecular barcoding, with unique molecular identifiers applied to normalize quantification of the TCRbeta repertoire. TCRdb ran its own pipeline on the public reads, namely fastp trimming at Q25 and MiXCR clone calling, and kept in-frame beta chains. Rows are combined by CDR3 protein, so each entry shows the most common genes and DNA. The sample contains under 350,000 distinct CDR3 sequences, roughly 9.5% of them found a single time. Together, the top ten hold about a tenth of the sample. Sequencing used PBMCs from the stem cell graft donor, obtained from the stem cell graft. The receptors here all came from a human donor who donated a stem cell graft to a child with SCID.

The chain uses TRBV4-1 and TRBJ1-5; D is uncertain. This CDR3 region has 14 residues. Trimming cost V 0 bases and J 4 bases, with 7 bases left between them. Germline V gene sequence: CDR1 MGHRA, CDR2 YSYEKL. CDR3 region: CASSQEIENQPQHF. For the CDR3, the DNA is TGCGCCAGCAGCCAAGAAATAGAAAATCAGCCCCAGCATTTT.

The rearrangement uses TRBV5-5 and TRBJ2-3; D remains ambiguous. Trimming took 7 bases from V and 2 from J, leaving 5 bases between them. There are 11 residues in the CDR3. Germline V gene lookup returns CDR1 SGHKS and CDR2 YYEKEE (reference sequence). The CDR3 here is CASAATDTQYF. CDR3 bases: TGTGCCAGCGCAGCCACAGATACGCAGTATTTT.

This sequence joins TRBV20-1 and TRBJ2-7; D remains ambiguous. The ends were cut back, 5 bases at V and 0 bases at J, with 17 bases in the middle. Germline V gene lookup returns CDR1 DFQATT and CDR2 SNEGSKA (reference sequence). The CDR3 runs 15 residues. CDR3 loop: CSAPLLSRSSYEQYF. CDR3 sequence (DNA): TGCAGTGCTCCTCTCCTAAGTAGGAGCTCCTACGAGCAGTACTTC.

This chain links TRBV20-1 with TRBJ1-6, with 10 bases fitting TRBD1. Germline-derived CDR1 and CDR2 are DFQATT and SNEGSKA (reference sequence). The junction had 9 bases not matched to a gene; V was cut back by 0 bases and J by 7 bases. The CDR3 has 17 residues. This CDR3 reads CSARDTRGGQGNSPLHF. The CDR3 DNA reads as TGCAGTGCTAGAGATACCCGCGGGGGACAGGGGAATTCACCCCTCCACTTT.

This clonotype appeared many times. The gene calls are TRBV4-1 and TRBJ2-7, with a weak D call TRBD1 (5 bases). The germline V gene has CDR1 MGHRA and CDR2 YSYEKL. This CDR3 has 13 residues. Trimming removed 3 bases at V and 0 bases at J, with 6 bases between. CDR3: CASSHRVSYEQYF. CDR3 in DNA: TGCGCCAGCAGCCACAGGGTCTCCTACGAGCAGTACTTC.

This clonotype turned up a few times. The chain employs TRBV3-1 and TRBJ1-6; TRBD1 might be the D (5 bases). This CDR3 has 14 residues. Germline values: CDR1 LGHDT, CDR2 YNNKEL (reference sequence). Trimming pared 0 bases from V and 10 bases from J, leaving 10 bases between. The CDR3 sequence: CASSQDDEGSPLHF. The CDR3 DNA follows: TGTGCCAGCAGCCAAGATGACGAGGGGTCACCCCTCCACTTT.

This chain joins TRBV18 and TRBJ1-1; D is ambiguous. Germline-derived CDR1 and CDR2 are KGHSH and LQKENI. This CDR3 spans 13 amino acids. The germline V and J ends were trimmed by 5 bases and 3 bases, with 10 bases remaining between them. The CDR3 loop reads CASSMKADTEAFF. Here the CDR3 DNA reads TGTGCCAGCTCAATGAAGGCGGACACTGAAGCTTTCTTT. Combining the CDR3 with reference TRBV18 and TRBJ1-1 gives the whole variable domain NAGVMQNPRHLVRRRGQEARLRCSPMKGHSHVYWYRQLPEEGLKFMVYLQKENIIDESGMPKERFSAEFPKEGPSILRIQQVVRGDSAAYFCASSMKADTEAFFGQGTRLTVV.

Only a few counts were recorded for this clonotype. The rearrangement links TRBV5-1 to TRBJ2-1; D perhaps matches TRBD1 (6 bases). With 0 bases removed from V and 3 bases from J, the gap between germline ends came to 13 bases. This CDR3 spans 16 amino acids. Germline V lookup: CDR1 SGHRS, CDR2 YFSETQ. CDR3 loop: CASSLDRDTIYNEQFF. CDR3 sequence (DNA): TGCGCCAGCAGCTTGGATCGGGACACCATCTACAATGAGCAGTTCTTC.

CDR3 nucleotides: TGCAGCGTGAGTCGGGGCCTCCAAGAGACCCAGTACTTC. This gives the protein CSVSRGLQETQYF. The V gene is TRBV29-1, the J gene TRBJ2-5; D possibly matches TRBD1 or TRBD2 (5 bases each). Germline lookup yields CDR1 SQVTM and CDR2 ANQGSEA. The CDR3 length is 13 residues. V lost 6 bases and J 1 base, leaving 12 bases between the germline ends.

In this sample, this clonotype turned up a few times. V and J are TRBV6-2 or TRBV6-3 and TRBJ1-2, with a tentative D call TRBD1 (5 bases). There are 13 residues in the CDR3. Trimming took 7 bases from V and 0 from J, leaving 9 bases between them. Germline V gene data show CDR1 as MNHEY and CDR2 as SVGEGT. The chain's CDR3 is CASNPGPNYGYTF. The CDR3 nucleotides are TGTGCCAGCAACCCGGGACCTAACTATGGCTACACCTTC.

This sequence joins TRBV7-8 and TRBJ2-7; 7 bases map to TRBD1. The germline V gene has CDR1 SGHVS and CDR2 FQNEAQ. V dropped 6 bases and J dropped 5; count of bases not matched to a gene: 7. There are 13 residues in the CDR3. The CDR3 region has the DNA TGTGCCAGCAGATTCGACAGGGTGGACGAGCAGTACTTC. Translating it yields CASRFDRVDEQYF.

This clonotype was seen more than once but under ten times. The chain joins TRBV5-1 to TRBJ2-5, with D tentatively TRBD1 or TRBD2 (5 bases each). The germline V gene encodes CDR1 SGHRS and CDR2 YFSETQ. Trimming shortened V by 2 bases and J by 4 bases, and 15 bases separated the two germline ends. The CDR3 is 15 amino acids. The DNA for the CDR3 is TGCGCCAGCAGCTTCTCCCCCAGAGGGGCAGAGACCCAGTACTTC. Translating gives CASSFSPRGAETQYF.

The rearrangement uses TRBV5-6 and TRBJ1-2; D perhaps matches TRBD1 (6 bases). Deletions cut 1 base from V and 3 bases from J, with 13 bases between. The CDR3 loop spans 15 amino acids. From germline, CDR1 is SGHDT and CDR2 YYEEEE. The CDR3 DNA sequence: TGTGCCAGCAGCTTGTACCGGGGGCAGGACTATGGCTACACCTTC. Its protein product is CASSLYRGQDYGYTF.

The chain couples TRBV25-1 to TRBJ2-7, with TRBD1 matching over 9 bases. Losses at the gene ends were 3 bases for V and 2 bases for J; bases not matched to a gene: 8. CDR1 and CDR2 (germline): MGHDK, SYGVNS. This CDR3 contains 16 residues. CDR3 nucleotides: TGTGCCAGCAGTGACCGTTCTGGGACAGGGACCTACGAGCAGTACTTC. Translation: CASSDRSGTGTYEQYF.

This clonotype was detected only a few times. The chain combines TRBV20-1 with TRBJ1-2; TRBD1 might be the D (5 bases). The V end lost 6 bases, the J end lost 3 bases, and 8 bases lay between the germline ends. The CDR3 loop spans 11 amino acids. Germline V lookup: CDR1 DFQATT, CDR2 SNEGSKA (reference sequence). CDR3 coding DNA: TGCAGTGCCACGACAGACTATGGCTACACCTTC. Residues: CSATTDYGYTF.